The next 26 T cell receptor beta chains were all read from a single sample in a study of early T cells in non-severe SARS-CoV-2 infection. TCRdb recomputed calls from the 5' RACE reads with MiXCR, one row per CDR3 protein. This table has roughly 56,000 distinct CDR3 sequences, roughly 16% appearing once. Sequencing used whole blood, obtained at baseline. Every receptor here comes from an adult who was a healthcare worker with PCR-confirmed SARS-CoV-2 infection or an uninfected control (not recorded which).

This clonotype was picked up a small number of times. The rearrangement uses TRBV2 and TRBJ1-4; TRBD1 might be the D (6 bases). CDR3 length equals 14 residues. The germline CDR1 and CDR2 sequences are SNHLY and FYNNEI. V gave up 3 bases and J gave up 7 bases, with 12 bases separating them. In nucleotides, the CDR3 is TGTGCCAGCAGTGAGCGGACAGTCGGTGAAAAACTGTTTTTT. Translation: CASSERTVGEKLFF.

This clonotype has just a few counts. The V call is TRBV4-1, the J call TRBJ1-1; no definite D call. The CDR3 sequence is 14 residues long. CDR1 is MGHRA and CDR2 is YSYEKL in the germline V gene. Trimming took 3 bases from V and 7 from J, leaving 15 bases between them. CDR3 DNA sequence: TGCGCCAGCAGCCAGAAAAAGCTAGAGGATGAAGCTTTCTTT. This translates into CASSQKKLEDEAFF.

This clonotype was detected many times. The chain uses TRBV18 and TRBJ2-2, with a weak D call TRBD2 (6 bases). CDR3 length: 16 amino acids. The ends were cut back, 3 bases at V and 4 bases at J, with 15 bases in the middle. Germline assignment: CDR1 KGHSH and CDR2 LQKENI. The chain's CDR3 is CASSPPAGAGTGELFF. The CDR3 DNA reads as TGTGCCAGCTCACCCCCTGCCGGAGCGGGCACCGGGGAGCTGTTTTTT.

This rearrangement joins TRBV19 to TRBJ1-4; 8 bases map to TRBD1. The V segment lost 5 bases and the J segment 9 bases; nucleotides outside the gene matches: 11. There are 15 residues in the CDR3. CDR1 is LNHDA and CDR2 is SQIVND in the germline V gene (reference sequence). The CDR3 is CASSHQWDRTKKLFF. CDR3 nucleotide sequence: TGTGCCAGTAGTCACCAGTGGGACAGGACTAAAAAACTGTTTTTT.

V usage is TRBV7-2 and J usage is TRBJ2-1; 7 bases agree with TRBD2. Germline lookup yields CDR1 SGHTA and CDR2 FQGNSA. The CDR3 length is 15 residues. J gave up 1 base and V 3 bases, and 3 bases lay outside the gene matches. The CDR3 region has the DNA TGTGCCAGCAGCTTGCCGGGGGGATCCTACAATGAGCAGTTCTTC. Its translation is CASSLPGGSYNEQFF.

This clonotype was counted a few times. The rearrangement joins TRBV29-1 to TRBJ2-1, with D unresolved. The CDR3 sequence is 13 residues long. The germline V gene encodes CDR1 SQVTM and CDR2 ANQGSEA. Trimming stripped 6 bases from V and 9 bases from J, with 18 bases between. The CDR3 loop is CSVLQVVRGEQFF. In nucleotides, the CDR3 is TGCAGCGTCCTCCAGGTGGTTCGAGGTGAGCAGTTCTTC.

This clonotype was counted at least ten times. J is TRBJ2-3 and V is TRBV27; D remains ambiguous. Trimming shortened V by 3 bases and J by 3 bases, and 7 bases separated the two germline ends. CDR1 is MNHEY and CDR2 is SMNVEV in the germline V gene (reference sequence). This CDR3 region has 13 residues. The DNA for the CDR3 is TGTGCCAGCAGTTTGATCTATACAGATACGCAGTATTTT. It specifies CASSLIYTDTQYF.

The chain uses TRBV7-8 and TRBJ1-3; the D gene is possibly TRBD1 (5 bases). The CDR3 runs to 15 residues. Germline CDR1 is SGHVS and CDR2 is FQNEAQ. The germline V and J ends were trimmed by 1 base and 8 bases, with 15 bases remaining between them. The CDR3 spells CASSLVWGRRDTIYF. The CDR3 DNA sequence: TGTGCCAGCAGCTTAGTTTGGGGGAGACGAGACACCATATATTTT. The entire variable domain, with the rest obtained from reference TRBV7-8 and TRBJ1-3, is as follows: GAGVSQSPRYKVAKRGQDVALRCDPISGHVSLFWYQQALGQGPEFLTYFQNEAQLDKSGLPSDRFFAERPEGSVSTLKIQRTQQEDSAVYLCASSLVWGRRDTIYFGEGSWLTVV.

This clonotype was observed a handful of times. The rearrangement joins TRBV18 to TRBJ2-1, with no clear D. Trimming shortened V by 2 bases and J by 0 bases, and 11 bases separated the two germline ends. The CDR3 has 16 residues. Germline loops: CDR1 KGHSH, CDR2 LQKENI. CDR3 sequence (DNA): TGTGCCAGCTCACCATCCTTAGCAAGCTCCTACAATGAGCAGTTCTTC. Its protein is CASSPSLASSYNEQFF.

The gene calls are TRBV10-1 and TRBJ2-1, with 9 bases identical to TRBD2. V lost 3 bases, J lost 7 bases, and 10 bases stayed unmatched. There are 16 residues in the CDR3. The germline V gene encodes CDR1 WNHNN and CDR2 SYGVQD (reference sequence). The CDR3 DNA sequence: TGCGCCAGCAGTGACGGGATAGCGGGAGAACGTAATGAGCAGTTCTTC. Translating gives CASSDGIAGERNEQFF.

This sequence joins TRBV12-3 or TRBV12-4 and TRBJ1-1, with D possibly matching TRBD1 (6 bases). V was shortened by 3 bases and J by 1 base, with 12 bases between the two germline ends. This CDR3 has 15 amino acids. The CDR3 is CASSFQGRWNTEAFF. For the CDR3, the DNA is TGTGCCAGCAGTTTTCAGGGGCGCTGGAACACTGAAGCTTTCTTT.

This clonotype has only a few counts. V is TRBV6-1 and J is TRBJ1-4; D ambiguous. CDR3 length: 14 residues. Germline CDR1 reads MNHNS; CDR2 reads SASEGT. Trimming took off 8 bases at V and 6 bases at J, with 16 bases between the two ends. CDR3 sequence (DNA): TGTGCCAGCCGCCCCAGGACGGGGTATGAAAAACTGTTTTTT. Translation: CASRPRTGYEKLFF.

In its sample, this clonotype was seen many times. The chain uses TRBV28 and TRBJ2-7, with 9 positions matching TRBD2. V gave up 6 bases and J gave up 0 bases; unmatched junction bases: 12. The CDR3 runs to 17 residues. Germline CDR1 and CDR2: MDHEN and SYDVKM. CDR3 sequence (DNA): TGTGCCAGCAGATTTCCTGTAGCGGGAGATAGCTCCTACGAGCAGTACTTC. Amino acid sequence: CASRFPVAGDSSYEQYF.

There are a few counts of this clonotype. V gene TRBV12-3 or TRBV12-4 combines with J gene TRBJ2-6; D is possibly TRBD2 (5 bases). The CDR3 has 18 amino acids. V was pared by 1 base and J by 0 bases, with 13 bases between. The DNA of the CDR3 is TGTGCCAGCAGTTTAGGGACTGGGATCCTCTCTGGGGCCAACGTCCTGACTTTC. This translates into CASSLGTGILSGANVLTF.

This clonotype was observed a handful of times. The rearrangement uses TRBV28 and TRBJ2-2; a weak D match, TRBD1 (5 bases). From germline, CDR1 is MDHEN and CDR2 SYDVKM. Trimming removed 6 bases at V and 5 bases at J, with 13 bases between. This CDR3 contains 14 residues. CDR3 protein: CASRQSGSTGELFF. Here the CDR3 DNA reads TGTGCCAGCAGACAATCAGGGTCTACCGGGGAGCTGTTTTTT.

As concerns this clonotype: At one of its ends the junction is not consistent with the germline gene, which may arise from a read error. This sequence joins TRBV3-1 and TRBJ2-1, with 11 bases fitting TRBD2. The CDR3 spans 16 residues. The germline gives CDR1 LGHDT, CDR2 YNNKEL (reference sequence). CDR3 sequence (DNA): TGTGCCAGCAGCCGATCGGGACTAGCGGACTACAATGAACAGTTCTTC. Amino acids: CASSRSGLADYNEQFF.

This clonotype was seen only a few times. This rearrangement joins TRBV20-1 to TRBJ2-7; D assignment may be TRBD1 or TRBD2 (7 bases each). V dropped 6 bases and J dropped 3 bases, with 15 bases sitting between them. Germline V CDR1 and CDR2: DFQATT, SNEGSKA (reference sequence). CDR3 size: 13 residues. The CDR3 sequence: CSASGGGLYEQYF. CDR3 sequence (DNA): TGCAGTGCCTCAGGGGGGGGCCTCTACGAGCAGTACTTC.

The chain uses TRBV20-1 and TRBJ2-7; 7 bases align to TRBD1. Losses at the gene ends were 6 bases for V and 5 bases for J; bases not matched to a gene: 7. CDR3 length equals 12 residues. Germline V lookup: CDR1 DFQATT, CDR2 SNEGSKA (reference sequence). The DNA for the CDR3 is TGCAGTGCCGTTGGACAGGCCCACGAGCAGTACTTC. Its translation is CSAVGQAHEQYF.

This chain connects TRBV6-5 to TRBJ2-2; D is ambiguous. In germline, CDR1 is MNHEY, CDR2 SVGAGI. This CDR3 spans 11 amino acids. Trimming cost V 5 bases and J 7 bases, with 5 bases left between them. Here the CDR3 DNA reads TGTGCCAGCAGTGGGAACGGGGAGCTGTTTTTT. Translating gives CASSGNGELFF.

This clonotype has just a few counts. V gene TRBV11-2 combines with J gene TRBJ2-3; 8 nucleotides line up with TRBD2. Germline V gives CDR1 SGHAT, CDR2 FQNNGV. The CDR3 contains 16 residues. Trimming at V came to 4 bases and at J to 6 bases, leaving 12 bases not matched to a gene. CDR3 bases: TGTGCCAGCAGCTCGACCGGGACTAGAGGGTCGGATACGCAGTATTTT. It translates to CASSSTGTRGSDTQYF.

Many counts were recorded for this clonotype. This chain connects TRBV4-1 to TRBJ2-7; D not certain. Germline CDR1 and CDR2: MGHRA and YSYEKL. This CDR3 has 14 residues. V shed 0 bases and J shed 4 bases, with 10 bases lying between them. CDR3 in DNA: TGCGCCAGCAGCCAAGACCATAGCTGGTACGAGCAGTACTTC. This gives the protein CASSQDHSWYEQYF.

This clonotype was observed a handful of times. The gene calls are TRBV20-1 and TRBJ2-1; D is ambiguous. The V end was cut by 3 bases, the J end by 9 bases, with 15 bases between. Germline CDR1 is DFQATT and CDR2 is SNEGSKA (reference sequence). The CDR3 runs 13 residues. The CDR3 loop reads CSASYPGRSEQFF. CDR3 sequence (DNA): TGCAGTGCTAGTTACCCGGGCAGATCTGAGCAGTTCTTC.

V and J are TRBV28 and TRBJ2-5; the D gene is possibly TRBD2 (5 bases). Trimming left V 5 bases short and J 0 bases short, with 10 bases between. The CDR3 spans 14 residues. Per germline, CDR1 MDHEN and CDR2 SYDVKM. For the CDR3, the DNA is TGTGCCAGCAGTCCACTCGGGGACCAAGAGACCCAGTACTTC. The encoded protein is CASSPLGDQETQYF. Full variable domain (remainder filled in from reference TRBV28 and TRBJ2-5): DVKVTQSSRYLVKRTGEKVFLECVQDMDHENMFWYRQDPGLGLRLIYFSYDVKMKEKGDIPEGYSVSREKKERFSLILESASTNQTSMYLCASSPLGDQETQYFGPGTRLLVL.

The chain uses TRBV12-3 or TRBV12-4 and TRBJ2-5; D is perhaps TRBD1 or TRBD2 (5 bases each). The V end was cut by 7 bases, the J end by 1 base, with 16 bases between. This CDR3 spans 15 amino acids. As DNA, the CDR3 is TGTGCCAGCACCAGATGGGGTGGGACCCAAGAGACCCAGTACTTC. Translating it yields CASTRWGGTQETQYF.

This clonotype has only a few counts. The chain has TRBV7-9 and TRBJ1-1; TRBD1 is a possible D gene (6 bases). Germline CDR1 is SEHNR and CDR2 is FQNEAQ (reference sequence). V was clipped by 5 bases and J by 3 bases, with 19 bases between them. This CDR3 contains 16 residues. The CDR3 DNA reads as TGTGCCAGCAGCCCGACCCGGGGGGCGGCGTACACTGAAGCTTTCTTT. Translating it yields CASSPTRGAAYTEAFF.

This clonotype showed up just a few times. The J gene is TRBJ2-3, the V gene TRBV6-6, with D maybe TRBD2 (5 bases). The CDR3 is 13 residues long. Germline V gene data show CDR1 as MNHNY and CDR2 as SVGAGI (reference sequence). V lost 7 bases and J lost 3, with 11 bases in between. CDR3 region: CASTGFRTDTQYF. CDR3 nucleotides: TGTGCCAGCACGGGGTTCAGGACAGATACGCAGTATTTT.